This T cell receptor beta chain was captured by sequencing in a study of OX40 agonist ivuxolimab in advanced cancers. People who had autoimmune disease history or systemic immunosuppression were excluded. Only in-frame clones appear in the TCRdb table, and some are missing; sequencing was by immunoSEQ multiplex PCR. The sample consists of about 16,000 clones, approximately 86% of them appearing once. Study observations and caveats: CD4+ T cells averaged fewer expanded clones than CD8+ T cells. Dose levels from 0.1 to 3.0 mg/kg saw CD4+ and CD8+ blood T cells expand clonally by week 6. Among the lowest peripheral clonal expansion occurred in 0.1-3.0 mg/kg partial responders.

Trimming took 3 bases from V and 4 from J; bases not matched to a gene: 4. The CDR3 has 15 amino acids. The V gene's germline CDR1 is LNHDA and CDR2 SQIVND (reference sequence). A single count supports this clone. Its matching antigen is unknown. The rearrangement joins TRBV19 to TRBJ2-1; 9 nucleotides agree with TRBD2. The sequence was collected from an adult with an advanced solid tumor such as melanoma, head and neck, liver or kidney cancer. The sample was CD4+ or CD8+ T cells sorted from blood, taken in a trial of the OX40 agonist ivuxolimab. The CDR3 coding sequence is TGTGCCAGTAGTATCTCTAGCGGGACATACAATGAGCAGTTCTTC. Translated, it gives CASSISSGTYNEQFF.